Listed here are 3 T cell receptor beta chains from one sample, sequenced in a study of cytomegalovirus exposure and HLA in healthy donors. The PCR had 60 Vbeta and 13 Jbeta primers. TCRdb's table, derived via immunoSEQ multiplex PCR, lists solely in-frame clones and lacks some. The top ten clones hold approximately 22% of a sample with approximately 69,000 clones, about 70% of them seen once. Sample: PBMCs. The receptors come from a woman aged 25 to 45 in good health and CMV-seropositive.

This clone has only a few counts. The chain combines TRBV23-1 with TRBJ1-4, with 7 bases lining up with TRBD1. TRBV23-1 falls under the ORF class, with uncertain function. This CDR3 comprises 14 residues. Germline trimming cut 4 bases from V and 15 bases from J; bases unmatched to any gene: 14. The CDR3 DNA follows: TGCGCCAGCAGTCTGCAGGGGACAGAAAAAAACTTGTTTTTT. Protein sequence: CASSLQGTEKNLFF.

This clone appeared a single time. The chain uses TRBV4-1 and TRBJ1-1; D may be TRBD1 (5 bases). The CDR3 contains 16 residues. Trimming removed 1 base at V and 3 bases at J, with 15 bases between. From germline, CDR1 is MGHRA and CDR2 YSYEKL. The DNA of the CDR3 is TGCGCCAGCAGCCAAGTCCACGGGGGGTTAGACACTGAAGCTTTCTTT. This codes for CASSQVHGGLDTEAFF.

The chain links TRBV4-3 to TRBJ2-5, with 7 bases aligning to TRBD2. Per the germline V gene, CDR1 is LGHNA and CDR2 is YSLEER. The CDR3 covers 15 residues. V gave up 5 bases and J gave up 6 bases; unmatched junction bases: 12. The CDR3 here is CASSSPVGGEKTQYF. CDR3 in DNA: TGCGCCAGCAGCTCCCCCGTGGGAGGGGAGAAGACCCAGTACTTC.